This T cell receptor beta chain emerged from a study of low-dose radiotherapy and immunotherapy resistance in tumors. Study information: Intravenous cyclophosphamide 200 mg/m2 was given every two weeks, one day before radiation and immunotherapy.

TRAV- and TRBV-specific primers, spanning alpha and beta chains, primed first-strand cDNA. TCRs underwent approximately 20 PCR cycles of amplification with a constant-region primer and V-primer adapter. TCRdb fed the reads into MiXCR, producing one record per CDR3 protein. The table shows some 88,000 distinct CDR3 sequences, with more than 8% occurring only once. Time point noted: before trial treatment. This clonotype occurred a few times. The sequencing used PBMCs, collected before treatment. This sequence originates from a male donor with prostate cancer.

The CDR3 DNA reads TGCGCCAGCAGCTTGGACAGCCCAAAACTCGGGGAGCTGTTTTTT. Amino acid sequence: CASSLDSPKLGELFF. The rearrangement uses TRBV5-1 and TRBJ2-2; D call uncertain. Looked up from germline, CDR1 is SGHRS and CDR2 is YFSETQ. This CDR3 has 15 amino acids. The V and J ends lost 0 bases and 7 bases respectively, with 13 bases between them.